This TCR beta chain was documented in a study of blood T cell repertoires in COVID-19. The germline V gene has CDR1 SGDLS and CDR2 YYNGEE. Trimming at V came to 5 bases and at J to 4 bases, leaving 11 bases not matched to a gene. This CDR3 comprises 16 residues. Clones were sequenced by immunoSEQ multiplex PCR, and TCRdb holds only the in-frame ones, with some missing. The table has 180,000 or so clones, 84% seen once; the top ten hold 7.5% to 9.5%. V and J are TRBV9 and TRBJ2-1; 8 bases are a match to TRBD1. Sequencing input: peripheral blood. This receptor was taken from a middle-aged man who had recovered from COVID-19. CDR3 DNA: TGTGCCAGCAGTTGGGGAGGAGACAGGGGTTACAATGAGCAGTTCTTC. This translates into CASSWGGDRGYNEQFF.